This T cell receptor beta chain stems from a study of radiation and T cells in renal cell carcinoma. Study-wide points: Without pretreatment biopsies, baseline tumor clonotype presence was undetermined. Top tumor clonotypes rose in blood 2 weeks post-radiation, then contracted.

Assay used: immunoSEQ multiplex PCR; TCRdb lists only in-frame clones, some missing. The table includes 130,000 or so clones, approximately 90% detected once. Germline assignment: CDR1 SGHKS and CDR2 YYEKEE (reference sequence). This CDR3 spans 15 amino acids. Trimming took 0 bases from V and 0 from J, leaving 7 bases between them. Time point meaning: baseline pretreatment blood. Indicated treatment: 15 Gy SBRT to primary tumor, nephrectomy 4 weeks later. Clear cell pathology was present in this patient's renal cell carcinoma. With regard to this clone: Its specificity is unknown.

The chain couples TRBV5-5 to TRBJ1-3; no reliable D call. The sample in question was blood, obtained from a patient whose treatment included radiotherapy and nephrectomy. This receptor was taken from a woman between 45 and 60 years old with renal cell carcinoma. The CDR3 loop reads CASSLGPLSGNTIYF. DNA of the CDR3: TGTGCCAGCAGCTTGGGGCCTCTCTCTGGAAACACCATATATTTT. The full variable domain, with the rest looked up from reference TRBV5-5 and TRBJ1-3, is DAGVTQSPTHLIKTRGQQVTLRCSPISGHKSVSWYQQVLGQGPQFIFQYYEKEERGRGNFPDRFSARQFPNYSSELNVNALLLGDSALYLCASSLGPLSGNTIYFGEGSWLTVV.